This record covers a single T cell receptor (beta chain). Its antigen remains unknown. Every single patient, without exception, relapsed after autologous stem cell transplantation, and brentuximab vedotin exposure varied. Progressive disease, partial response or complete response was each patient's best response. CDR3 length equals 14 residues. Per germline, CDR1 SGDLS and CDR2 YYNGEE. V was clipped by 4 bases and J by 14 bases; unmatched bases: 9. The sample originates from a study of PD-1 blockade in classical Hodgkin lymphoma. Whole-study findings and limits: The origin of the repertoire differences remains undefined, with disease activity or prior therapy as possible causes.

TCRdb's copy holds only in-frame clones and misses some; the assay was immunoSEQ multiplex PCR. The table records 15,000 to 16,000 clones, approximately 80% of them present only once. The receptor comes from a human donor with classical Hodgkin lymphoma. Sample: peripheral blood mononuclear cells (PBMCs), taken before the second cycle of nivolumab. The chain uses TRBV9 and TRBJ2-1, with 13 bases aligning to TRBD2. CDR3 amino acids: CASSPIGTSGIKFF. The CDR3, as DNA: TGTGCCAGCAGCCCTATCGGGACTAGCGGGATAAAGTTCTTC.